This record concerns one TCR beta chain sequence. Its antigen remains unidentified. Profiling relied on immunoSEQ multiplex PCR, and the TCRdb table lists in-frame clones only, not all of them. The sample holds some 1,100,000 clones, 75% to 80% seen once. These data belong to a study of shared clonotypes between healthy human individuals. Study findings and constraints: Sampling covered nothing but blood. Tissue TCR repertoires likely differ from those found in blood.

The source of this sequence is a man between 18 and 29 years old in good health. Some clones in this sample may be carry-over from other donors' samples. Sequenced: memory CD4+ T cells from PBMCs. Subset given: CD45RA-negative fraction.

DNA for the CDR3: TGTGCCAGCAACGAGGACAGTCTGAACACTGAAGCTTTCTTT. It translates to CASNEDSLNTEAFF. The rearrangement links TRBV28 to TRBJ1-1, with D possibly TRBD1 on 6 matching bases. Looked up from germline, CDR1 is MDHEN and CDR2 is SYDVKM. The CDR3 has 14 amino acids. Trimming left V 7 bases short and J 0 bases short, with 12 bases between. Together with reference TRBV28 and TRBJ1-1, the CDR3 gives the full variable domain: DVKVTQSSRYLVKRTGEKVFLECVQDMDHENMFWYRQDPGLGLRLIYFSYDVKMKEKGDIPEGYSVSREKKERFSLILESASTNQTSMYLCASNEDSLNTEAFFGQGTRLTVV.